Described below is a single TCR beta chain sequence and its context. This clone was detected only a few times. Its antigen is still unknown. No clone much larger than this one lies a single base away; base qualities are absent. The entire amount of isolated RNA was reverse transcribed using the High Capacity cDNA Reverse Transcription Kit, so the sequenced TCRB transcripts were expressed ones. Deep immunoSEQ sequencing was applied to naive, central memory and regulatory T cell samples, giving an average of roughly 3.5 million total reads per sample. After sorted cells were lysed in RLT buffer, RNA was extracted with DNase-treated RNeasy Micro or Mini kits, with the choice depending on cell number. To prevent cross-contamination, every cell subset was processed on its own, while patient and healthy donor samples were processed together. The immunoSEQ multiplex PCR was used to amplify TCRB sequences from cDNA, yielding 87-bp fragments that span the CDR3 region. Sequencing of the amplicons was performed on the Illumina HiSeq platform. In the source study's methods: PCR bias was corrected computationally using synthetic template baselines, and reads within Hamming distance 2 were collapsed, with unmergeable singletons discarded. By aligning reads against IMGT, V, D and J genes, CDR3 length, and insertions or deletions at six rearrangement sites were assigned. Clonotype counts were normalized to sorted cell number within each subset before computing true diversity and Gini coefficients with the tcR R package. Repertoire sharing was quantified using the overlap coefficient calculated on TCRB nucleotide sequences. Out-of-frame TCRB sequences from naive cells were analyzed to stand in for the pre-selection repertoire. TCRdb provides this immuneACCESS table in a form limited to in-frame rearrangements. Some clones are lacking; in checked studies, under half of them reflect an unresolved V gene, and why the rest are absent is not known. Clone size and V and J calls were adopted from that table, with D and trimming inferred from the DNA. This sample comprises 350,000 or so clones, about 18% of them detected only once. Jointly, the top ten make up approximately 0.046% of the sample.

The sample belongs to a study of beta chain features in type 1 diabetes (dated by TCRdb to between 2018 and 2020). At the level of the whole study: Mean age, gender distribution, total cell number and subset yield were not different between patients and healthy donors. Across all samples, around 99 million sorted cells were examined, and cell number per subset correlated strongly with RNA yield. In the study, recently diagnosed type 1 diabetes patients and matched healthy donors were compared on the TCRB repertoires of their sorted circulating CD4+ T cell subsets. Regulatory and stem cell-like memory subsets were obtained from only 8 patients and about eight healthy donors, while naive and central memory subsets were obtained from all 28 donors.

Overall study results and their limits: Type 1 diabetes patients showed a moderate but significant shortening of TCRB CDR3 length in all four CD4+ subsets. Because cDNA rather than genomic DNA was sequenced, highly expressing activated cells could have been over-represented, although no difference in activation and CD3 levels was found between groups. Because small numbers of individuals were included in the HLA sub-analyses, any influence of HLA type on TCRB rearrangement was left unresolved. At VDJ recombination sites, patients with type 1 diabetes made fewer insertions and deleted more nucleotides, a pattern implying thymic rearrangement abnormalities. PCR might favor shorter templates, but patient and control samples were amplified and corrected together, so any skew would affect both groups equally. Naive, central memory and regulatory TCRB repertoires appeared to be more alike among patients than among healthy donors.

A single peripheral blood draw of around 0.11 L on average was collected from each donor into heparinised tubes. Naive, central memory, regulatory and stem cell-like memory CD4+ T cells were sorted on a BD FACSAria II using a panel including CD45RO, CCR7, CD25, CD127, CD95 and CD27. A purity above 98% was achieved for all sorted populations. Right away, PBMCs were isolated by Lymphoprep density gradient centrifugation and were stained directly, with no culture step. So that batch effects would be minimized, each experiment stained and sorted samples in pairs, pairing one healthy donor with one patient. Sequencing was done on a sample of naive CD4+ T cells from blood. The cell subset or site label on this specimen signifies: true naive CD4+ T cells. The sequence was collected from a woman younger than 35 in good health.

This receptor carries the CDR3 CASGPGGGRARETQYF. Here is the DNA: TGTGCCAGCGGCCCGGGCGGCGGGAGGGCCCGGGAGACCCAGTACTTC. The rearrangement joined TRBV11-2 to TRBJ2-5, and 9 junction bases match TRBD2. Taken from cysteine to phenylalanine, the CDR3 has 16 residues. The CDR3 DNA has 48 bases and is translated from base 1. After removal of 8 bases from V and 5 bases from J, the junction retains 15 bases not matched to a gene. CDR1 and CDR2, looked up from the germline V gene, are SGHAT and FQNNGV.